Listed here is a single T cell receptor (beta chain). Researchers used genomic DNA as the template to profile TCR beta VDJ and CDR3. MiXCR was run by TCRdb on the reads, yielding one entry per CDR3 protein. The data show fewer than 85,000 distinct CDR3 sequences, under 80% seen once. The CDR3 consists of 14 residues. V shed 2 bases and J shed 3 bases, with 14 bases lying between them. Germline V lookup: CDR1 SQVTM, CDR2 ANQGSEA. The sequenced patients had an expansion of CD8+CD57+ cells seen by flow cytometry. The data are from a study of CD8+CD57+ T cells in acquired aplastic anemia. The sequencing input was sorted CD4+, CD8+, or CD8+CD57+ T cells (not recorded which) from PBMCs. This TCR came from a human donor with aplastic anemia. The chain combines TRBV29-1 with TRBJ2-7, with D hard to call. This CDR3 is CSVEFRGSSYEQYF. CDR3 bases: TGCAGCGTTGAATTCCGCGGCTCAAGCTACGAGCAGTACTTC.